The T cell receptor (beta chain) under discussion was sequenced for a study of ipilimumab plus nivolumab after autologous stem cell transplantation. Germline CDR1 and CDR2: SGDLS and YYNGEE. V shed 4 bases, J shed 6 bases, and the junction held 10 bases outside the gene matches. The CDR3 has 17 residues. Some clones are missing from TCRdb's copy, which holds only in-frame ones; the method was immunoSEQ multiplex PCR. This sample has 17,000 or so clones, with 65% to 75% found just once. The rearrangement links TRBV9 to TRBJ2-2; 12 nucleotides agree with TRBD1. Sample: PBMCs, taken in a trial of ipilimumab plus nivolumab as post-transplant consolidation. The TCR originated in a male donor with diffuse large B-cell lymphoma. The CDR3: CASSRRGQGASPGELFF. The CDR3 nucleotides read TGTGCCAGCAGCCGTAGGGGACAGGGGGCATCCCCCGGGGAGCTGTTTTTT.